The clone carrying this T cell receptor (beta chain) turned up a few times. No antigen is known for it. The data originate from a study of T-cell memory formation after mild COVID-19. Study outcomes and limitations: There were some responding clones in pre-infection memory, which suggested that cross-reactive memory had joined. Day 15 to 85 contractors were CD4/CD8 balanced; later expanders leaned CD4+. Confirmation was lacking for SARS-CoV-2 specificity of second-wave clones that peaked on day 37.

TCRdb ran MiXCR on the 5' RACE reads and lists one entry per CDR3 protein. The sample shows 180,000 or so distinct CDR3 sequences, roughly 11% of them seen only once. The CDR3 sequence is 19 residues long. The sample consisted of PBMCs or a T cell subset sorted from them (not recorded which). V gene TRBV12-2 combines with J gene TRBJ1-2; whether TRBD1, the table's D call, matches the DNA was not checked. TRBV12-2 constitutes a pseudogene. The sequence was obtained from a young man who had mild COVID-19 (a few samples of this study predate the infection). Cell type and time point are not known. CDR3 nucleotides: TGTGCAAGTCGCTCCCCAAGGACAGGGGCAGACGGGGCAAACTATGGCTACACCTTC. It translates to CASRSPRTGADGANYGYTF.